This TCR beta chain derives from a study of OX40 agonist ivuxolimab in advanced cancers. Study information: In this cohort, patients received ivuxolimab, an agonistic anti-OX40 (CD134) antibody. The study enrolled dose-escalation patients with hepatocellular carcinoma, melanoma, renal cell or head and neck cancer. Study-wide results and limits: CD8+ T cells showed, on average, more clonal expansion than CD4+ cells.

Autoimmune disease history or systemic immunosuppression disqualified patients. As to this clone: Its antigen is unknown.

Only in-frame clones appear in the TCRdb table, and some are missing; sequencing was by immunoSEQ multiplex PCR. The data show approximately 65,000 clones, roughly 90% seen once. Germline loops: CDR1 GTSNPN, CDR2 SVGIG (reference sequence). This CDR3 region has 12 residues. The sequences come from CD4+ or CD8+ T cells sorted from blood, collected in a trial of the OX40 agonist ivuxolimab. The J gene is TRBJ1-6, the V gene TRBV30; the match to TRBD1 covers 7 bases. The receptor was derived from an adult with an advanced solid tumor such as melanoma, head and neck, liver or kidney cancer. The DNA for the CDR3 is TGTGCGTTGACAGGGCATAATTCACCCCTCCACTTT. Translating it yields CALTGHNSPLHF.